This is a list of T cell receptor beta chains from one sample in a study of blood T cell repertoires in COVID-19. TCRdb's table, derived via immunoSEQ multiplex PCR, lists solely in-frame clones and lacks some. The repertoire includes 300,000 or so clones, around four fifths of them detected once, and 0.95% to 1.5% sits in the top ten. Sequencing was performed on peripheral blood. The receptor source for this set is a woman aged 45-59 years with acute or convalescent COVID-19. Both conserved end residues are part of each CDR3. D genes are given only for firm matches. Clone size is stated in some rows and not others, as once, few, many or a class when expanded.

j_gene | d_gene | v_gene | abundance | CDR3aa | CDR3nt
TRBJ2-3 | TRBD2 | TRBV11-1 | - | CASSVSGSGTDTQYF | TGTGCCAGCAGCGTTAGCGGGAGCGGCACAGATACGCAGTATTTT
TRBJ2-3 | TRBD2 | TRBV9 | - | CASSVAQGTSGTIDTQYF | TGTGCCAGCAGCGTAGCGCAAGGGACTAGCGGGACTATAGATACGCAGTATTTT
TRBJ1-1 | TRBD1 | TRBV15 | - | CATSRDWTGGPFF | TGTGCCACCAGCAGAGATTGGACAGGGGGACCTTTCTTT
TRBJ2-7 | TRBD1 | TRBV29-1 | - | CSVEEEDRGYEQYF | TGCAGCGTTGAAGAAGAGGACAGGGGTTACGAGCAGTACTTC
TRBJ2-3 | - | TRBV7-9 | once | CASSLGLISDTQYF | TGTGCCAGCAGCTTGGGACTCATATCAGATACGCAGTATTTT
TRBJ1-4 | TRBD1 | TRBV2 | - | CASTRDRNEKLFF | TGTGCCAGCACCCGGGACAGAAATGAAAAACTGTTTTTT
TRBJ2-7 | TRBD1 | TRBV11-3 | - | CASSSGTGSEEQYF | TGTGCCAGCAGCTCAGGGACAGGGTCCGAAGAGCAGTACTTC
TRBJ2-1 | TRBD1 | TRBV6-5 | once | CASSRDRGYNEQFF | TGTGCCAGCAGCCGGGACAGGGGCTATAATGAGCAGTTCTTC
TRBJ1-6 | TRBD1 | TRBV4-3 | few | CASSQHSYRDRRHSPLHF | TGCGCCAGCAGCCAACACAGTTACCGGGACAGGAGACATTCACCCCTCCACTTT
TRBJ1-2 | - | TRBV19 | - | CASKFSQLTEEEGYTF | TGTGCCAGTAAGTTTTCGCAGTTGACCGAAGAGGAGGGCTACACCTTC
TRBJ2-2 | - | TRBV4-1 | - | CASSQDQGGYTGELFF | TGCGCCAGCAGCCAAGACCAGGGCGGCTACACCGGGGAGCTGTTTTTT
TRBJ2-5 | - | TRBV7-3 | few | CASSLIGSGGEETQYF | TGTGCCAGCAGCTTAATTGGGAGTGGAGGGGAAGAGACCCAGTACTTC
TRBJ2-2 | - | TRBV27 | - | CASSQGGANTGELFF | TGTGCCAGCAGCCAGGGAGGAGCGAACACCGGGGAGCTGTTTTTT
TRBJ2-2 | - | TRBV5-1 | once | CASSPTENTGELFF | TGCGCCAGCAGCCCGACAGAGAACACCGGGGAGCTGTTTTTT
TRBJ2-5 | - | TRBV30 | - | CAWSVFLQETQYF | TGTGCCTGGAGTGTATTCCTACAAGAGACCCAGTACTTC
TRBJ2-2 | TRBD1 | TRBV5-1 | - | CASSPGQGDTGELFF | TGCGCCAGCAGCCCGGGACAGGGGGACACCGGGGAGCTGTTTTTT
TRBJ1-6 | - | TRBV30 | - | CAWSVKTASSPLHF | TGTGCCTGGAGTGTAAAGACAGCCTCATCCCCCCTCCACTTT
TRBJ1-1 | - | TRBV10-3 | few | CAISEQGNTEAFF | TGTGCCATCAGTGAACAGGGAAACACTGAAGCTTTCTTT
TRBJ1-4 | - | TRBV4-1 | many | CASSRGLRDEKLFF | TGCGCCAGCAGCCGAGGTCTGAGGGATGAAAAACTGTTTTTT
TRBJ2-5 | - | TRBV24-1 | - | CATSGSGETQYF | TGTGCCACCAGTGGATCGGGAGAGACCCAGTACTTC
TRBJ2-1 | TRBD2 | TRBV5-1 | - | CASTLTTSGYNEQFF | TGCGCCAGCACCCTAACGACTAGCGGCTACAATGAGCAGTTCTTC
TRBJ1-3 | - | TRBV19 | few | CASSIASSGNTIYF | TGTGCCAGTAGTATAGCCAGCTCTGGAAACACCATATATTTT
TRBJ1-2 | - | TRBV29-1 | few | CSVVLGGGYTF | TGCAGCGTTGTCCTGGGAGGAGGCTACACCTTC
TRBJ1-1 | TRBD1 | TRBV5-4 | few | CASSSPVTGASDTEAFF | TGTGCCAGCAGCTCCCCCGTAACAGGGGCGTCGGACACTGAAGCTTTCTTT
TRBJ2-3 | - | TRBV4-3 | few | CASSQDYSDTQYF | TGCGCCAGCAGCCAAGATTACTCAGATACGCAGTATTTT
TRBJ1-6 | - | TRBV5-4 | few | CASSSNTGLVSPLHF | TGTGCCAGCAGCTCGAACACAGGGTTAGTTTCACCCCTCCACTTT
TRBJ1-5 | TRBD1 | TRBV30 | - | CAWGRAGGGQPQHF | TGTGCCTGGGGTAGGGCAGGGGGAGGTCAGCCCCAGCATTTT
TRBJ1-5 | TRBD1 | TRBV19 | - | CASSMLTGGNQPQHF | TGTGCCAGTAGTATGTTGACAGGGGGTAATCAGCCCCAGCATTTT
TRBJ1-2 | - | TRBV2 | - | CASSVNFYGYTF | TGTGCCAGCAGTGTCAATTTCTATGGCTACACCTTC
TRBJ2-2 | - | TRBV2 | - | CASSQTANTGELFF | TGTGCCAGCAGTCAGACAGCGAACACCGGGGAGCTGTTTTTT
TRBJ1-2 | - | TRBV18 | - | CASSPKNQGYYGYTF | TGTGCCAGCTCCCCAAAGAATCAGGGGTACTATGGCTACACCTTC
TRBJ2-3 | - | TRBV6-2/TRBV6-3 | - | CASSYRRGHPHTDTQYF | TGTGCCAGCAGTTACCGTCGCGGACACCCTCACACAGATACGCAGTATTTT
TRBJ1-1 | TRBD1 | TRBV11-2 | - | CASTKEGTGVYTEAFF | TGTGCCAGCACCAAAGAGGGGACAGGGGTTTACACTGAAGCTTTCTTT
TRBJ1-4 | - | TRBV10-3 | few | CAISESAPGNEKLFF | TGTGCCATCAGTGAGTCCGCCCCGGGGAATGAAAAACTGTTTTTT
TRBJ1-2 | TRBD1 | TRBV14 | - | CASSQFRDRGDNYGYTF | TGTGCCAGCAGCCAGTTCCGGGACAGGGGGGACAACTATGGCTACACCTTC
TRBJ2-1 | TRBD1 | TRBV11-2 | few | CASSLGGPGQGGNEQFF | TGTGCCAGCAGCTTAGGAGGCCCGGGACAGGGGGGCAATGAGCAGTTCTTC
TRBJ1-2 | - | TRBV24-1 | - | CATSERMDYGYTF | TGTGCCACCAGTGAGCGGATGGACTATGGCTACACCTTC
TRBJ1-2 | - | TRBV11-2 | - | CASSRLGTPGYTF | TGTGCCAGCAGCCGTCTTGGGACACCTGGCTACACCTTC
TRBJ1-1 | - | TRBV12-3/TRBV12-4 | - | CASSFLRGTEAFF | TGTGCCAGCAGTTTTTTGAGAGGCACTGAAGCTTTCTTT
TRBJ2-1 | - | TRBV25-1 | - | CASSPLDNNEQFF | TGTGCCAGCAGCCCTCTGGACAACAATGAGCAGTTCTTC
TRBJ2-2 | TRBD1 | TRBV4-2 | - | CASSLGGTGDTGELFF | TGTGCCAGCAGCCTCGGAGGGACAGGGGACACCGGGGAGCTGTTTTTT
TRBJ1-1 | - | TRBV5-1 | - | CASSWGAGETEAFF | TGCGCCAGCAGCTGGGGCGCAGGGGAGACTGAAGCTTTCTTT
TRBJ2-1 | TRBD2 | TRBV3-1/TRBV3-2 | - | CASSPQSASGPRNEQFF | TGTGCCAGCAGCCCGCAATCCGCTAGCGGGCCAAGGAATGAGCAGTTCTTC
TRBJ1-2 | - | TRBV25-1 | - | CASSDPRETNYGYTF | TGTGCCAGCAGTGATCCCCGGGAGACTAACTATGGCTACACCTTC